The 22 T cell receptor beta chains in this list originate from one sample, sequenced in a study of human T cells and chemical hapten exposure. In TCRdb, the RACE reads were re-called with MiXCR into one record per CDR3 protein. The sample holds 130,000 or so distinct CDR3 sequences, about 9.4% seen once. Time point defined: healthy volunteer bleed at 2 weeks. Total RNA came from unfractionated whole blood. Sequenced input: whole blood. These receptors were collected from a male donor in good health. Some clones in this sample may be carry-over from other donors' samples.

This chain uses TRBV6-2 or TRBV6-3 with TRBJ2-7; D is uncertain. The CDR3 sequence is 13 residues long. V lost 4 bases to trimming and J lost 0 bases, with 7 bases between them. Germline V gene lookup returns CDR1 MNHEY and CDR2 SVGEGT. The CDR3 spells CASSSPPSYEQYF. The CDR3 DNA reads as TGTGCCAGCAGTTCCCCACCCTCCTACGAGCAGTACTTC.

The rearrangement uses TRBV11-2 and TRBJ2-4; TRBD2 is a possible D gene (5 bases). V was clipped by 3 bases and J by 3 bases, with 12 bases between them. Germline CDR1 SGHAT, CDR2 FQNNGV. The CDR3 has 15 residues. The CDR3 loop reads CASSFMNRGKNIQYF. CDR3 sequence (DNA): TGTGCCAGCAGCTTTATGAACCGGGGCAAAAACATTCAGTACTTC. The complete variable domain, with remaining parts taken from reference TRBV11-2 and TRBJ2-4, reads EAGVAQSPRYKIIEKRQSVAFWCNPISGHATLYWYQQILGQGPKLLIQFQNNGVVDDSQLPKDRFSAERLKGVDSTLKIQPAKLEDSAVYLCASSFMNRGKNIQYFGAGTRLSVL.

This clonotype has a handful of counts. This rearrangement joins TRBV14 to TRBJ2-5; no firm D call. The CDR3 loop spans 14 amino acids. Per germline, CDR1 SGHDN and CDR2 FVKESK. V shed 0 bases and J shed 0 bases, with 5 bases lying between them. The CDR3 DNA follows: TGTGCCAGCAGCCAAGATTTGGACCAAGAGACCCAGTACTTC. Amino acid sequence: CASSQDLDQETQYF.

This chain links TRBV27 with TRBJ2-1, with a tentative D call TRBD1 (6 bases). The germline V gene encodes CDR1 MNHEY and CDR2 SMNVEV (reference sequence). The ends were cut back, 5 bases at V and 4 bases at J, with 12 bases in the middle. There are 14 residues in the CDR3. CDR3 in amino acids: CASSLMTGYNEQFF. In nucleotides, the CDR3 is TGTGCCAGCAGTCTCATGACAGGATACAATGAGCAGTTCTTC.

The chain couples TRBV19 to TRBJ2-7; TRBD1 agrees at 7 bases. J was trimmed by 2 bases and V by 1 base; bases with no gene match: 2. In germline, CDR1 is LNHDA, CDR2 SQIVND (reference sequence). There are 14 residues in the CDR3. CDR3 loop: CASSIGQGAYEQYF. CDR3 nucleotide sequence: TGTGCCAGTAGTATAGGGCAGGGGGCCTACGAGCAGTACTTC.

This clonotype was counted only a few times. The chain combines TRBV5-1 with TRBJ2-6, with D tentatively TRBD2 (5 bases). The CDR3 has 14 residues. Germline V gene data show CDR1 as SGHRS and CDR2 as YFSETQ. Trimming left V 7 bases short and J 12 bases short, with 20 bases between. The CDR3 bases are TGCGCCAGCGGCCTATTACCGGGGTCTAGCGTCCTGACTTTC. Translating it yields CASGLLPGSSVLTF.

This rearrangement joins TRBV7-2 to TRBJ2-1, with a tentative D call TRBD2 (6 bases). The CDR3 extends over 15 amino acids. Trimming took off 5 bases at V and 9 bases at J, with 20 bases between the two ends. Germline lookup yields CDR1 SGHTA and CDR2 FQGNSA. The CDR3 DNA is TGTGCCAGCAGCCCCTGGACTACCCCAAGGGGTGAGCAGTTCTTC. Translating it yields CASSPWTTPRGEQFF.

The rearrangement links TRBV7-9 to TRBJ2-1; D remains unclear. Germline assignment: CDR1 SEHNR and CDR2 FQNEAQ (reference sequence). The CDR3 sequence is 14 residues long. V was shortened by 3 bases and J by 5 bases, with 11 bases between the two germline ends. The CDR3 protein is CASSLAEPHNEQFF. The CDR3 DNA is TGTGCCAGCAGCTTGGCGGAACCCCACAATGAGCAGTTCTTC.

This chain uses TRBV3-1 with TRBJ1-1, with D perhaps matching TRBD1 (6 bases). V was pared by 4 bases and J by 6 bases, with 12 bases between. Germline CDR1 and CDR2: LGHDT and YNNKEL (reference sequence). The CDR3 extends over 13 amino acids. In DNA, the CDR3 is TGTGCCAGCAGCCCCGCAGGGGCCGCTGAAGCTTTCTTT. Its translation: CASSPAGAAEAFF.

This clonotype is classed as medium-sized (0.01 to 0.1%). This chain uses TRBV6-4 with TRBJ2-1, with TRBD2 as a possible D gene (6 bases). Trimming removed 6 bases at V and 5 bases at J, with 11 bases between. Germline V gene lookup returns CDR1 MRHNA and CDR2 SNTAGT. The CDR3 is made up of 13 amino acids. The CDR3 reads CASSPGTHNEQFF. The CDR3 nucleotides are TGTGCCAGCAGCCCCGGGACTCACAATGAGCAGTTCTTC.

The CDR3 DNA sequence: TGTGCCAGCAGTCCTTACACTGAAGCTTTCTTT. This encodes CASSPYTEAFF. J is TRBJ1-1 and V is TRBV12-3 or TRBV12-4; no clear D. V was cut by 5 bases and J by 3 bases, with 4 bases left in between. The CDR3 covers 11 residues.

This clonotype showed up many times. The chain has TRBV10-2 and TRBJ1-5; D might be TRBD1 (5 bases). Germline values: CDR1 WSHSY, CDR2 SAAADI. CDR3 size: 16 residues. Trimming removed 8 bases from V and 0 bases from J, with 17 bases in between. The CDR3 nucleotides are TGCGCCAGCCAGTCAGGGTCCCCGTATAGCAATCAGCCCCAGCATTTT. This translates into CASQSGSPYSNQPQHF.

This clonotype has a count of ten or more. This sequence joins TRBV10-3 and TRBJ1-3, with D possibly being TRBD1 (6 bases). V shed 10 bases and J shed 0 bases, with 16 bases lying between them. This CDR3 comprises 15 residues. From germline, CDR1 is ENHRY and CDR2 SYGVKD. The CDR3 sequence: CASLQGDHSGNTIYF. CDR3 coding DNA: TGTGCCAGTTTACAGGGTGACCACTCTGGAAACACCATATATTTT.

This clonotype was observed many times. In nucleotides, the CDR3 is TGTGCCAGCAGCCTAGGGTATCGGGAGACCCAGTACTTC. Translated, it gives CASSLGYRETQYF. The chain carries TRBV6-5 and TRBJ2-5, with no clear D. Per the germline V gene, CDR1 is MNHEY and CDR2 is SVGAGI. This CDR3 region has 13 residues. Trimming shortened V by 6 bases and J by 5 bases, and 13 bases separated the two germline ends.

CDR3 DNA sequence: TGCAGTGCTAGAGCAAGAGGGGGGAACTATGGCTACACCTTC. This sequence encodes CSARARGGNYGYTF. The chain employs TRBV20-1 and TRBJ1-2, with a possible D match to TRBD1 (6 bases). Germline values: CDR1 DFQATT, CDR2 SNEGSKA (reference sequence). V was trimmed by 1 base and J by 2 bases, leaving 11 bases between them. The CDR3 has 14 residues.

This clonotype turned up a few times. The chain combines TRBV7-2 with TRBJ2-3, with 8 bases matching TRBD1. The CDR3 length is 12 residues. Trimming took 6 bases from V and 8 from J; bases not matched to a gene: 4. CDR1 is SGHTA, CDR2 FQGNSA, per germline. This chain's CDR3 is CASSRQGITQYF. CDR3 coding DNA: TGTGCCAGCAGTCGACAGGGGATTACGCAGTATTTT.

Ten or more counts support this clonotype. The chain uses TRBV7-9 and TRBJ2-2; D gene unclear. Deletions cut 4 bases from V and 4 bases from J, with 13 bases between. This CDR3 is built from 15 residues. CDR1 and CDR2 (germline): SEHNR, FQNEAQ (reference sequence). The CDR3 is CASSSKGQTTGELFF. DNA for the CDR3: TGTGCCAGCAGCTCCAAAGGGCAGACCACCGGGGAGCTGTTTTTT.

This clonotype has at least ten counts. The chain uses TRBV27 and TRBJ2-7; 8 bases match TRBD1. Germline-derived CDR1 and CDR2 are MNHEY and SMNVEV (reference sequence). V gave up 4 bases and J gave up 5 bases; unmatched junction bases: 13. CDR3 length equals 16 residues. The CDR3 nucleotides are TGTGCCAGCAGTTCCGAAATCTGGACAGGGTGGGACGAGCAGTACTTC. Its protein product is CASSSEIWTGWDEQYF.

The J gene is TRBJ2-5, the V gene TRBV5-1; the match to TRBD2 covers 8 bases. The length of the CDR3 is 14 residues. The trim removed 6 bases at V and 1 base at J, leaving 5 bases unmatched. In germline, CDR1 is SGHRS, CDR2 YFSETQ. CDR3 residues: CASMALAGQETQYF. The CDR3 bases are TGCGCCAGCATGGCGCTAGCGGGCCAAGAGACCCAGTACTTC.

The chain is built from TRBV12-3 or TRBV12-4 and TRBJ1-2; D call uncertain. V dropped 2 bases and J dropped 4 bases, with 20 bases sitting between them. The CDR3 consists of 17 residues. The CDR3 region is CASSLPTSTALGYGYTF. The CDR3 nucleotides are TGTGCCAGCAGTTTACCGACGTCTACGGCTCTTGGCTATGGCTACACCTTC.

The rearrangement links TRBV3-1 to TRBJ2-3; TRBD2 matches at 13 bases. The ends lost 5 bases at V and 2 bases at J; junction bases unmatched: 7. The CDR3 loop spans 17 amino acids. Per germline, CDR1 LGHDT and CDR2 YNNKEL (reference sequence). DNA of the CDR3: TGTGCCAGCAGCTTTCGACTAGCGGGGGGCTCCACAGATACGCAGTATTTT. It yields the protein CASSFRLAGGSTDTQYF.

This clonotype has at least ten counts. This sequence joins TRBV3-1 and TRBJ2-3, with TRBD2 identical over 8 bases. CDR3 length equals 18 residues. Germline lookup yields CDR1 LGHDT and CDR2 YNNKEL (reference sequence). J gave up 2 bases and V 1 base, and 11 bases lay outside the gene matches. The CDR3 reads CASSQVSGGLTFTDTQYF. CDR3 nucleotide sequence: TGTGCCAGCAGCCAAGTGAGCGGGGGCCTCACCTTCACAGATACGCAGTATTTT.